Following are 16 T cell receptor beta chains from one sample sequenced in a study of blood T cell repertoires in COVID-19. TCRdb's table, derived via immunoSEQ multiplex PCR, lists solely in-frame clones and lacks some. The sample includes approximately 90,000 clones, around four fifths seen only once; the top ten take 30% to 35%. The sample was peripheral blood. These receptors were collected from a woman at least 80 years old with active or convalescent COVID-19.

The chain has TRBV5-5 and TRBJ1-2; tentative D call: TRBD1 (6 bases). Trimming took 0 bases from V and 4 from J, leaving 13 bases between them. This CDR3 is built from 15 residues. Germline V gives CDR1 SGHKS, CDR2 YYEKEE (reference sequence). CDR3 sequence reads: CASSLAGTGTYGYTF. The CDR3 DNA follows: TGTGCCAGCAGCTTGGCGGGCACAGGGACCTATGGCTACACCTTC.

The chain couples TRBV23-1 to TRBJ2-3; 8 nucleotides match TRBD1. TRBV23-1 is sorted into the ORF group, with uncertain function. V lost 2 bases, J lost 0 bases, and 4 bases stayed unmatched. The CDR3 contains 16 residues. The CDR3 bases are TGCGCCAGCAGTCAAGGACAGGGCGGGAGCACAGATACGCAGTATTTT. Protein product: CASSQGQGGSTDTQYF.

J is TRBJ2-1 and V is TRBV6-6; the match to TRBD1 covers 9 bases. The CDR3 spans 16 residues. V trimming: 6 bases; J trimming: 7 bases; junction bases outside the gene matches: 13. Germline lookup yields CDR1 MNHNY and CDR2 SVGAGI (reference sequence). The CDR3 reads CASSLPRGTGRNEQFF. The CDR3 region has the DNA TGTGCCAGCAGCCTACCCCGAGGGACAGGGAGGAATGAGCAGTTCTTC.

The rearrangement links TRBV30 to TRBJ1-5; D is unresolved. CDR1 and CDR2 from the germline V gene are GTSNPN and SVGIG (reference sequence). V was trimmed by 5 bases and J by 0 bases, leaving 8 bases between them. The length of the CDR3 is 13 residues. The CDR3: CAWGINSNQPQHF. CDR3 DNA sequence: TGTGCCTGGGGAATAAATAGCAATCAGCCCCAGCATTTT.

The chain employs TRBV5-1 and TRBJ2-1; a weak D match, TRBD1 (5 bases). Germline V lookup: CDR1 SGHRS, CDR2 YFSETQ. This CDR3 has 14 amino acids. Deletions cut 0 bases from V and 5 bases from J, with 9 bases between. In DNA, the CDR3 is TGCGCCAGCAGCTTGGACAGGCCCAACAATGAGCAGTTCTTC. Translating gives CASSLDRPNNEQFF.

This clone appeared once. CDR3: CASSEWTGPTDTQYF. CDR3 nucleotide sequence: TGTGCCAGCAGTGAATGGACAGGCCCCACAGATACGCAGTATTTT. This chain uses TRBV6-1 with TRBJ2-3; TRBD1 aligns across 7 bases. This CDR3 contains 15 residues. V lost 2 bases to trimming and J lost 2 bases; unmatched junction nucleotides: 4. Germline values: CDR1 MNHNS, CDR2 SASEGT.

CDR3 nucleotide sequence: TGTGCCAGCAGTGATGGGACAGGAAATGAAAAACTGTTTTTT. Residues: CASSDGTGNEKLFF. The chain couples TRBV2 to TRBJ1-4, with TRBD1 matching 8 bases. There are 14 residues in the CDR3. CDR1 and CDR2 (germline): SNHLY, FYNNEI. With 3 bases clipped from V and 5 bases from J, the junction kept 2 bases outside the gene matches.

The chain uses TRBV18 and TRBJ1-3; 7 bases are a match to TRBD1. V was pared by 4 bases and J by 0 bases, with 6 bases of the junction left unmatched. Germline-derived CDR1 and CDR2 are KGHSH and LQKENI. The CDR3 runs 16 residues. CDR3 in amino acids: CASSHPGQNSGNTIYF. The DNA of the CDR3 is TGTGCCAGCTCACATCCGGGACAGAACTCTGGAAACACCATATATTTT.

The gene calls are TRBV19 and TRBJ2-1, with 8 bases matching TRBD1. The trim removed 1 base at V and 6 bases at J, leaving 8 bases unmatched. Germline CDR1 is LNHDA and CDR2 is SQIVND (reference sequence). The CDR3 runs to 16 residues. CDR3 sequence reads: CASSIAHGQGRNEQFF. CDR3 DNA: TGTGCCAGTAGTATAGCGCACGGACAGGGTCGCAATGAGCAGTTCTTC.

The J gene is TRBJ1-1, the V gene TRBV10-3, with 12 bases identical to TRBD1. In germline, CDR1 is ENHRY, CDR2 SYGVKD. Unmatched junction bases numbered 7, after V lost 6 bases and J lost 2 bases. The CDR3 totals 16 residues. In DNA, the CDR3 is TGTGCCATCAGAGACGGGACAGGGGGCGATAACACTGAAGCTTTCTTT. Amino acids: CAIRDGTGGDNTEAFF.

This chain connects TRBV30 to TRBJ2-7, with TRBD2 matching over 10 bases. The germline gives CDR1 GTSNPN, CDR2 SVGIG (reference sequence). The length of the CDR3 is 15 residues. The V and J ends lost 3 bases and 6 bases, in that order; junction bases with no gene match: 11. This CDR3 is CAWRRLAGFSGEQYF. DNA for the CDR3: TGTGCCTGGAGACGACTAGCGGGCTTCTCGGGCGAGCAGTACTTC.

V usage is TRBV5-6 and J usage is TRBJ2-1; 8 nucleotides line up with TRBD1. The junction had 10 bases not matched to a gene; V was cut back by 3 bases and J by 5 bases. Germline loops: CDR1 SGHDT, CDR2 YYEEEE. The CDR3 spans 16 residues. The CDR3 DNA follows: TGTGCCAGCAGCTGGCCCGGACAGGGTTTGGACAATGAGCAGTTCTTC. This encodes CASSWPGQGLDNEQFF.

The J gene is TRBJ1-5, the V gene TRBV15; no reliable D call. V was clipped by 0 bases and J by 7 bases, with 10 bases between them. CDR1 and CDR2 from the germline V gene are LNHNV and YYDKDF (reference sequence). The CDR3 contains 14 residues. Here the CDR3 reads CATSRDGGPQPQHF. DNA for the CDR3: TGTGCCACCAGCAGAGACGGTGGTCCACAGCCCCAGCATTTT.

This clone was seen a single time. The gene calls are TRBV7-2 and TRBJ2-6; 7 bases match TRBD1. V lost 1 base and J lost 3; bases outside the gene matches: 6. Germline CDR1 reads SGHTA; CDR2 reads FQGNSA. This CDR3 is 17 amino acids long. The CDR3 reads CASSLERGGNGANVLTF. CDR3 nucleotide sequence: TGTGCCAGCAGCTTAGAACGAGGGGGCAATGGGGCCAACGTCCTGACTTTC.

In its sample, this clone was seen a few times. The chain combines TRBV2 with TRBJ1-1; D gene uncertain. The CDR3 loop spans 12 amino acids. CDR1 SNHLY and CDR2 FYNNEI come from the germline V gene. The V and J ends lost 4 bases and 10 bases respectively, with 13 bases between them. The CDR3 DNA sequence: TGTGCCAGCAGTGTGATTGGAGAGGGAGCTTTCTTT. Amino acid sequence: CASSVIGEGAFF. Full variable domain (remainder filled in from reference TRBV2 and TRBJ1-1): EPEVTQTPSHQVTQMGQEVILRCVPISNHLYFYWYRQILGQKVEFLVSFYNNEISEKSEIFDDQFSVERPDGSNFTLKIRSTKLEDSAMYFCASSVIGEGAFFGQGTRLTVV.

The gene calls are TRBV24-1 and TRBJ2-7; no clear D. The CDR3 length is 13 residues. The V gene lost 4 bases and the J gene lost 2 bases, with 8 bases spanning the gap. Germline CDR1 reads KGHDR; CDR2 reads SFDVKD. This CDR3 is CATSEEATYEQYF. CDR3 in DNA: TGTGCCACCAGTGAGGAAGCGACCTACGAGCAGTACTTC.